The 9 T cell receptor beta chains presented below share a single source sample, sequenced in a study of response to subunit inactivated influenza vaccine (dated by TCRdb to between 2018 and 2020). Receptors were amplified or captured by RT-PCR. The instrument was an Illumina HiSeq 2500. TCRdb's own reprocessing of the public reads used fastp at Q25 and MiXCR and kept productive beta chains. Rows are unified per CDR3 protein, each entry keeping the most common DNA and genes. The table for this sample lists more than 450,000 distinct CDR3 sequences; approximately 7.1% of them were counted only once. 10% to 15% of the sample rests with the top ten. The sequencing used PBMCs from blood, collected less than 25 months after vaccination. Receptor source: a man between 50 and 75 years old who received an inactivated influenza vaccine. Donor details come from another sample of the same person, matched by shared clones.

This clonotype has more than one count but fewer than ten. The V and J genes are TRBV9 and TRBJ1-2, with 7 bases lining up with TRBD1. This CDR3 is built from 14 residues. With V trimmed by 0 bases and J by 8 bases, 7 bases remained unmatched. Germline CDR1 and CDR2: SGDLS and YYNGEE. Here the CDR3 reads CASSVVRGEVGYTF. Written as DNA, the CDR3 is TGTGCCAGCAGCGTAGTCAGGGGGGAAGTGGGCTACACCTTC.

In this sample, this clonotype turned up many times. The chain employs TRBV5-1 and TRBJ2-2; unclear D gene. The V and J ends lost 1 base and 0 bases respectively, with 10 bases between them. CDR3 length equals 16 residues. Germline V gives CDR1 SGHRS, CDR2 YFSETQ. CDR3 sequence: CASSLPTLANTGELFF. CDR3 sequence (DNA): TGCGCCAGCAGCTTGCCGACACTCGCGAACACCGGGGAGCTGTTTTTT. The complete variable domain, with remaining parts taken from reference TRBV5-1 and TRBJ2-2, reads KAGVTQTPRYLIKTRGQQVTLSCSPISGHRSVSWYQQTPGQGLQFLFEYFSETQRNKGNFPGRFSGRQFSNSRSEMNVSTLELGDSALYLCASSLPTLANTGELFFGEGSRLTVL.

This chain uses TRBV20-1 with TRBJ2-2; 8 bases are shared with TRBD2. V shed 2 bases and J 1 base; nucleotides not matched to a gene: 3. This CDR3 comprises 15 residues. Germline lookup yields CDR1 DFQATT and CDR2 SNEGSKA (reference sequence). DNA for the CDR3: TGCAGTGCTAGAAAAGCGGGGGAGAACACCGGGGAGCTGTTTTTT. It is translated as CSARKAGENTGELFF.

Many counts were recorded for this clonotype. The rearrangement uses TRBV20-1 and TRBJ2-5, with 7 bases aligning to TRBD1. The CDR3 spans 14 residues. Germline CDR1 DFQATT, CDR2 SNEGSKA (reference sequence). The trim removed 5 bases at V and 0 bases at J, leaving 6 bases unmatched. This CDR3 is CSAYGTENQETQYF. The CDR3 coding sequence is TGCAGTGCTTACGGGACAGAAAACCAAGAGACCCAGTACTTC.

This clonotype was detected ten times or more. The CDR3 here is CASSPSLFLSYEQYF. As DNA, the CDR3 is TGTGCCAGCTCACCCTCCCTCTTCCTAAGCTACGAGCAGTACTTC. The chain carries TRBV18 and TRBJ2-7; D is uncertain. V gave up 3 bases and J gave up 3 bases, with 15 bases separating them. The CDR3 length is 15 residues. Germline V gene data show CDR1 as KGHSH and CDR2 as LQKENI.

The rearrangement links TRBV7-2 to TRBJ2-7; 7 bases match TRBD2. This CDR3 comprises 15 residues. Per the germline V gene, CDR1 is SGHTA and CDR2 is FQGNSA. V shed 5 bases and J 1 base; nucleotides not matched to a gene: 8. The chain's CDR3 is CASSKSSGPSYEQYF. The CDR3 DNA reads TGTGCCAGCAGCAAGTCTAGCGGCCCTTCCTACGAGCAGTACTTC.

The V gene is TRBV20-1, the J gene TRBJ2-3; D is uncertain. CDR1 and CDR2 from the germline V gene are DFQATT and SNEGSKA (reference sequence). V was cut by 0 bases and J by 5 bases, with 18 bases left in between. The CDR3 has 16 residues. The CDR3 loop is CSARDPGGSIQDTQYF. Here the CDR3 DNA reads TGCAGTGCTAGAGATCCTGGCGGCAGTATCCAAGATACGCAGTATTTT.

This clonotype has a handful of counts. The V gene is TRBV7-9, the J gene TRBJ2-7; D is undetermined. This CDR3 is built from 14 residues. The ends were cut back, 6 bases at V and 0 bases at J, with 12 bases in the middle. Germline CDR1 is SEHNR and CDR2 is FQNEAQ (reference sequence). The CDR3 sequence is CASSYRTDSYEQYF. The DNA of the CDR3 is TGTGCCAGCAGTTACCGGACGGACTCCTACGAGCAGTACTTC.

Notes on this clonotype: One junction end does not reproduce the germline sequence, and a read error may be involved. The chain links TRBV18 to TRBJ1-4; 7 nucleotides agree with TRBD1. Germline V lookup: CDR1 KGHSH, CDR2 LQKENI. This CDR3 comprises 16 residues. The CDR3 sequence: CASSLHPLGQNENLFF. In DNA, the CDR3 is TGTGCCAGCTCACTCCATCCCCTGGGACAGAATGAAAATCTGTTTTTT. The full variable domain, rest sourced from reference TRBV18 and TRBJ1-4, is NAGVMQNPRHLVRRRGQEARLRCSPMKGHSHVYWYRQLPEEGLKFMVYLQKENIIDESGMPKERFSAEFPKEGPSILRIQQVVRGDSAAYFCASSLHPLGQNENLFFGSGTQLSVL.